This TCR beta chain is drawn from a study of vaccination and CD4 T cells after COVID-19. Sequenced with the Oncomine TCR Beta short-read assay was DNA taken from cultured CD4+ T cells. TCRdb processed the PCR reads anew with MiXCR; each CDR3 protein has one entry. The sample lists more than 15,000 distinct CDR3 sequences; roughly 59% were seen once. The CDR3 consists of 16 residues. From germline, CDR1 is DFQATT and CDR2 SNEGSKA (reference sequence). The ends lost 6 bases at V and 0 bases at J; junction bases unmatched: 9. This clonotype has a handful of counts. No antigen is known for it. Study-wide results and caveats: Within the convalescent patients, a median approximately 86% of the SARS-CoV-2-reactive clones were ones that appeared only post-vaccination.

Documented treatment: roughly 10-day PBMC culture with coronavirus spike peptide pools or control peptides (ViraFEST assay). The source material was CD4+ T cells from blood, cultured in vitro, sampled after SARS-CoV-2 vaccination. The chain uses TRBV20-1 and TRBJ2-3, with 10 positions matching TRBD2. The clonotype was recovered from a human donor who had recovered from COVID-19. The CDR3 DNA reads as TGCAGTGCCGGGGGACTAGCGACAACTAGCACAGATACGCAGTATTTT. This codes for CSAGGLATTSTDTQYF.